This TCR beta chain was recorded in a study of T-cell memory formation after mild COVID-19. About the research overall: Among the donors, TCR clusters were largely specific to each donor.

A few counts support this clonotype. Antigen specificity is unknown. Germline CDR1 MDHEN, CDR2 SYDVKM. Trimming took 2 bases from V and 6 from J, leaving 12 bases between them. The CDR3 consists of 14 residues. TCRdb recomputed calls from the 5' RACE reads with MiXCR, one row per CDR3 protein. The table has tens of thousands of distinct CDR3 sequences, 20% to 30% seen once. Notes on the study in general: Clones contracting day 15 to 85 were balanced CD4/CD8; later expanders leaned CD4+.

Sequencing was done on a sample of PBMCs or a T cell subset sorted from them (not recorded which). The TCR was taken from a man between 18 and 35 years old who had mild COVID-19 (a few samples of this study predate the infection). Cell type and time point are not known. The V call is TRBV28, the J call TRBJ2-3; D is unclear. The CDR3: CASSLDRSADTQYF. In DNA form, the CDR3 reads TGTGCCAGCAGTTTAGATAGATCAGCCGATACGCAGTATTTT. The whole variable domain, remainder taken from reference TRBV28 and TRBJ2-3, is DVKVTQSSRYLVKRTGEKVFLECVQDMDHENMFWYRQDPGLGLRLIYFSYDVKMKEKGDIPEGYSVSREKKERFSLILESASTNQTSMYLCASSLDRSADTQYFGPGTRLTVL.